The 11 T cell receptor beta chains below come from one sample, sequenced in a study of shared T cell receptors in the human thymus. Repertoires were generated with immunoSEQ multiplex PCR, while TCRdb's copy carries only in-frame clones and drops some. The sample comprises under 700,000 clones, about 80% of which are singletons, and about 0.013% rests with the top ten. The data also belong to a second study, concerning human thymus T cells.

Sequenced: thymocytes. Receptors originate from a boy younger than two with a congenital heart defect.

V gene TRBV5-1 combines with J gene TRBJ2-5; 9 positions agree with TRBD2. The germline CDR1 and CDR2 sequences are SGHRS and YFSETQ. V lost 1 base, J lost 4 bases, and 17 bases stayed unmatched. This CDR3 is built from 19 residues. CDR3 sequence: CASSLYGPHAREGRETQYF. The CDR3 coding sequence is TGCGCCAGCAGCTTGTACGGTCCCCATGCGCGGGAGGGCCGAGAGACCCAGTACTTC.

This chain links TRBV28 with TRBJ2-1; 7 bases agree with TRBD1. The CDR3 loop spans 17 amino acids. Germline lookup yields CDR1 MDHEN and CDR2 SYDVKM. V lost 0 bases and J lost 4; bases outside the gene matches: 9. CDR3 in amino acids: CASSLWPRDSRYNEQFF. Written as DNA, the CDR3 is TGTGCCAGCAGTTTATGGCCCCGGGACAGTCGATACAATGAGCAGTTCTTC.

The rearrangement joins TRBV28 to TRBJ2-3; 9 positions agree with TRBD1. In germline, CDR1 is MDHEN, CDR2 SYDVKM. The CDR3 extends over 15 amino acids. V was clipped by 6 bases and J by 5 bases; unmatched bases: 9. CDR3 DNA sequence: TGTGCCAGCAGCCGCTCCCACAGGGGGCAAGATACGCAGTATTTT. It encodes CASSRSHRGQDTQYF. The full variable domain, its missing parts supplied by reference TRBV28 and TRBJ2-3, is DVKVTQSSRYLVKRTGEKVFLECVQDMDHENMFWYRQDPGLGLRLIYFSYDVKMKEKGDIPEGYSVSREKKERFSLILESASTNQTSMYLCASSRSHRGQDTQYFGPGTRLTVL.

The chain uses TRBV6-5 and TRBJ1-4; D gene ambiguous. V lost 3 bases, J lost 7 bases, and 18 bases lay in between. CDR1 is MNHEY and CDR2 is SVGAGI in the germline V gene. The CDR3 sequence is 16 residues long. The CDR3 region is CASSYGPGDGIEKLFF. As DNA, the CDR3 is TGTGCCAGCAGTTATGGGCCCGGGGATGGTATTGAAAAACTGTTTTTT.

The chain recombines TRBV18 with TRBJ1-4; perhaps TRBD1 as D (5 bases). Deletions cut 0 bases from V and 5 bases from J, with 7 bases between. The CDR3 loop spans 14 amino acids. Germline-derived CDR1 and CDR2 are KGHSH and LQKENI. This CDR3 reads CASSPPGPNEKLFF. CDR3 nucleotides: TGTGCCAGCTCACCACCGGGGCCAAATGAAAAACTGTTTTTT.

The V call is TRBV27, the J call TRBJ2-1; 10 nucleotides align to TRBD1. V was clipped by 4 bases and J by 0 bases; unmatched bases: 9. The CDR3 sequence is 18 residues long. Per the germline V gene, CDR1 is MNHEY and CDR2 is SMNVEV (reference sequence). The CDR3 DNA is TGTGCCAGCAGTTCAAGGACAGGGGGAATTAGCTCCTACAATGAGCAGTTCTTC. Its translation: CASSSRTGGISSYNEQFF.

The chain recombines TRBV7-9 with TRBJ2-7, with D possibly being TRBD2 (6 bases). V was shortened by 5 bases and J by 6 bases, with 11 bases between the two germline ends. This CDR3 is 12 amino acids long. CDR1 and CDR2 from the germline V gene are SEHNR and FQNEAQ (reference sequence). Written as DNA, the CDR3 is TGTGCCAGCAGCCCCCGACTAGGCGAGCAGTACTTC. Its translation: CASSPRLGEQYF.

A single count supports this clone. This chain uses TRBV30 with TRBJ2-7, with a possible D match to TRBD2 (6 bases). The germline V gene encodes CDR1 GTSNPN and CDR2 SVGIG (reference sequence). CDR3 length equals 19 residues. Deletions cut 2 bases from V and 0 bases from J, with 26 bases between. CDR3 amino acids: CAWSPPRGKELLSSYEQYF. In DNA, the CDR3 is TGTGCCTGGAGTCCCCCCCGGGGGAAAGAACTCCTGAGCTCCTACGAGCAGTACTTC.

This clone was counted a few times. The gene calls are TRBV9 and TRBJ2-5, with D perhaps matching TRBD1 (6 bases). CDR3 length: 12 residues. Germline CDR1 SGDLS, CDR2 YYNGEE. Deletions cut 4 bases from V and 5 bases from J, with 9 bases between. The CDR3 bases are TGTGCCAGCAGCCAAAGGGGGGAGACCCAGTACTTC. Protein sequence: CASSQRGETQYF.

This clone was detected only once. The chain joins TRBV7-2 to TRBJ1-5; D possibly corresponds to TRBD1 (5 bases). CDR1 is SGHTA and CDR2 is FQGNSA in the germline V gene. CDR3 length: 17 residues. Deletions cut 5 bases from V and 2 bases from J, with 19 bases between. This chain's CDR3 is CASSSGTLTRGNQPQHF. The CDR3 nucleotides read TGTGCCAGCAGCAGCGGGACTCTTACCCGGGGCAATCAGCCCCAGCATTTT.

V and J are TRBV14 and TRBJ2-1, with unresolved D. The germline V gene encodes CDR1 SGHDN and CDR2 FVKESK. V was cut by 0 bases and J by 7 bases, with 13 bases left in between. The CDR3 extends over 15 amino acids. CDR3 nucleotide sequence: TGTGCCAGCAGCCAAGAAGAGCCTTCGTGGAATGAGCAGTTCTTC. It codes for CASSQEEPSWNEQFF.